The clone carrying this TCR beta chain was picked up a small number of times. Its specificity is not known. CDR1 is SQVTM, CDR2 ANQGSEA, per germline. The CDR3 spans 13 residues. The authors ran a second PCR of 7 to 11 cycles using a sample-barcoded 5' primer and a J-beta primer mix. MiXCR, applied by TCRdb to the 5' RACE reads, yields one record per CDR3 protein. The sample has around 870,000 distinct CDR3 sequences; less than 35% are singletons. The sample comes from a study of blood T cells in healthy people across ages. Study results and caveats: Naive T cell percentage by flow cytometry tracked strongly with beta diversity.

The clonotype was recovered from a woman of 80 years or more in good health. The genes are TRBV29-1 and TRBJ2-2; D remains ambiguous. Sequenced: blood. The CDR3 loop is CSVRGLFTGELFF. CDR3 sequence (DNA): TGCAGTGTACGAGGCCTATTCACCGGGGAGCTGTTTTTT.